The 24 T cell receptor beta chains below come from one sample, sequenced in a study of blood T cell repertoires in COVID-19. This table comes from immunoSEQ multiplex PCR, and its TCRdb copy is limited to in-frame clones, with some not included. The data show under 200,000 clones, with 70% to 90% seen just once and about 2% held by the top ten. Specimen: peripheral blood. The receptors originated from a man aged 70-80 years with active or convalescent COVID-19.

This chain connects TRBV28 to TRBJ2-7; D not resolved. Trimming shortened V by 8 bases and J by 3 bases, and 8 bases separated the two germline ends. The CDR3 is 11 residues long. CDR1 is MDHEN, CDR2 SYDVKM, per germline. The CDR3 reads CASGPHYEQYF. CDR3 DNA sequence: TGTGCCAGCGGGCCGCACTACGAGCAGTACTTC.

The chain uses TRBV15 and TRBJ2-1; D is undetermined. Germline CDR1 LNHNV, CDR2 YYDKDF (reference sequence). V was cut by 0 bases and J by 7 bases, with 10 bases left in between. The CDR3 runs 14 residues. CDR3 DNA sequence: TGTGCCACCAGCAGAGATCAGGTGTTAAATGAGCAGTTCTTC. This sequence encodes CATSRDQVLNEQFF.

The rearrangement uses TRBV29-1 and TRBJ2-7, with 10 nucleotides matching TRBD1. V trimming: 7 bases; J trimming: 2 bases; junction bases outside the gene matches: 5. The CDR3 runs 13 residues. Germline V gene lookup returns CDR1 SQVTM and CDR2 ANQGSEA. Here the CDR3 DNA reads TGCAGCGCTCGACAGGGGGCGGCCTACGAGCAGTACTTC. Translation: CSARQGAAYEQYF.

The chain carries TRBV10-3 and TRBJ2-7, with 12 bases matching TRBD2. The CDR3 consists of 15 residues. Germline trimming cut 3 bases from V and 2 bases from J; bases unmatched to any gene: 2. Germline V lookup: CDR1 ENHRY, CDR2 SYGVKD. CDR3 DNA: TGTGCCATCAGTGAAGGACTAGCGGGGACCTACGAGCAGTACTTC. This encodes CAISEGLAGTYEQYF.

The V gene is TRBV6-6, the J gene TRBJ2-5, with TRBD2 matching 7 bases. CDR3 length: 13 residues. V shed 8 bases, J shed 14 bases, and the junction held 17 bases outside the gene matches. From germline, CDR1 is MNHNY and CDR2 SVGAGI (reference sequence). Written as DNA, the CDR3 is TGTGCCAGCGATGCTAGCGGAGCCCCTATCCACTACTTC. As protein: CASDASGAPIHYF.

The V call is TRBV11-2, the J call TRBJ2-5, with 7 bases matching TRBD1. The trim removed 2 bases at V and 2 bases at J, leaving 2 bases unmatched. CDR1 and CDR2 (germline): SGHAT, FQNNGV. The CDR3 sequence is 14 residues long. CDR3 loop: CASSLSGGQETQYF. The CDR3 DNA follows: TGTGCCAGCAGCTTATCAGGGGGACAAGAGACCCAGTACTTC.

This rearrangement joins TRBV2 to TRBJ2-1; 11 bases are shared with TRBD2. From germline, CDR1 is SNHLY and CDR2 FYNNEI. This CDR3 comprises 16 residues. V was pared by 1 base and J by 7 bases, with 6 bases of the junction left unmatched. For the CDR3, the DNA is TGTGCCAGCAGTGAAGTAGCGGGAGGGCCCTTTAATGAGCAGTTCTTC. Encoded protein: CASSEVAGGPFNEQFF.

The V and J genes are TRBV30 and TRBJ2-5; D gene unclear. Trimming shortened V by 0 bases and J by 4 bases, and 12 bases separated the two germline ends. The CDR3 has 14 amino acids. Germline CDR1 reads GTSNPN; CDR2 reads SVGIG (reference sequence). Here the CDR3 DNA reads TGTGCCTGGAGTGTTATGGGTAGCCGAGAGACCCAGTACTTC. Protein: CAWSVMGSRETQYF.

This chain links TRBV18 with TRBJ1-4; a possible D gene is TRBD1 (5 bases). The germline V gene has CDR1 KGHSH and CDR2 LQKENI. CDR3 length equals 17 residues. With 3 bases removed from V and 3 bases from J, the gap between germline ends came to 17 bases. The DNA of the CDR3 is TGTGCCAGCTCACCTCCGTTCCCGGGACTGGCTAATGAAAAACTGTTTTTT. Its translation: CASSPPFPGLANEKLFF.

The CDR3 DNA is TGCGCCAGCAGCCGAGAGGGGACTAGCGGGAGTGGGATAGATACGCAGTATTTT. It encodes CASSREGTSGSGIDTQYF. V is TRBV4-1 and J is TRBJ2-3; 14 bases map to TRBD2. The germline V gene encodes CDR1 MGHRA and CDR2 YSYEKL. Trimming cost V 4 bases and J 5 bases; bases outside gene matches: 11. This CDR3 is 18 amino acids long.

The chain has TRBV18 and TRBJ1-5; TRBD1 aligns across 10 bases. The trim removed 3 bases at V and 5 bases at J, leaving 4 bases unmatched. The CDR3 is made up of 15 amino acids. The germline V gene has CDR1 KGHSH and CDR2 LQKENI. The CDR3 region is CASSPPDRGYQPQHF. The CDR3 DNA reads TGTGCCAGCTCACCCCCGGACAGGGGGTATCAGCCCCAGCATTTT.

The chain joins TRBV10-2 to TRBJ2-7, with TRBD2 matching over 11 bases. With 5 bases clipped from V and 6 bases from J, the junction kept 0 bases outside the gene matches. Germline loops: CDR1 WSHSY, CDR2 SAAADI. This CDR3 is 12 amino acids long. CDR3 residues: CASSLAGGEQYF. CDR3 nucleotides: TGCGCCAGCAGTCTAGCGGGAGGCGAGCAGTACTTC.

This chain joins TRBV10-1 and TRBJ2-1; 10 positions agree with TRBD2. This CDR3 is built from 16 residues. Trimming took 6 bases from V and 6 from J; bases not matched to a gene: 11. Germline-derived CDR1 and CDR2 are WNHNN and SYGVQD (reference sequence). The CDR3 DNA is TGCGCCAGCAGCGACTTTCTAGCGGGAGTAGCCAATGAGCAGTTCTTC. Translation gives CASSDFLAGVANEQFF.

The chain couples TRBV9 to TRBJ2-2, with TRBD1 as a possible D gene (6 bases). Trimming removed 1 base at V and 3 bases at J, with 10 bases between. Looked up from germline, CDR1 is SGDLS and CDR2 is YYNGEE. CDR3 length: 15 residues. The CDR3 nucleotides read TGTGCCAGCAGCGTAACAGGGTCGGACACCGGGGAGCTGTTTTTT. Its protein is CASSVTGSDTGELFF.

This rearrangement joins TRBV19 to TRBJ2-7; 8 bases are a match to TRBD1. Germline V CDR1 and CDR2: LNHDA, SQIVND (reference sequence). The CDR3 consists of 14 residues. The junction had 8 bases not matched to a gene; V was cut back by 4 bases and J by 6 bases. The CDR3 region has the DNA TGTGCCAGTAGTACCGACAGGGGAAGGGGCGAGCAGTACTTC. Its protein is CASSTDRGRGEQYF.

The chain combines TRBV11-2 with TRBJ2-2; a possible D gene is TRBD2 (6 bases). Germline V lookup: CDR1 SGHAT, CDR2 FQNNGV. Deletions cut 4 bases from V and 1 base from J, with 10 bases between. This CDR3 is 15 amino acids long. The CDR3 DNA sequence: TGTGCCAGCAGCTCCCGCGGGGTGAACACCGGGGAGCTGTTTTTT. It is translated as CASSSRGVNTGELFF.

This clone has ten or more counts. This chain links TRBV15 with TRBJ2-2; D gene ambiguous. The CDR3 extends over 13 amino acids. Trimming cost V 0 bases and J 5 bases, with 4 bases left between them. The V gene's germline CDR1 is LNHNV and CDR2 YYDKDF (reference sequence). CDR3 protein: CATSRDITGELFF. In DNA, the CDR3 is TGTGCCACCAGCAGAGATATTACCGGGGAGCTGTTTTTT.

The chain is built from TRBV6-2 or TRBV6-3 and TRBJ2-7; D is perhaps TRBD1 (6 bases). CDR1 is MNHEY, CDR2 SVGEGT, per germline. With 4 bases removed from V and 1 base from J, the gap between germline ends came to 11 bases. The CDR3 runs 14 residues. The CDR3 DNA is TGTGCCAGCAGTTTGTCAGGGGTATCCTACGAGCAGTACTTC. It codes for CASSLSGVSYEQYF.

This clone was picked up one time. J is TRBJ2-3 and V is TRBV23-1; 9 bases are shared with TRBD2. TRBV23-1 is filed as an ORF, its function uncertain. Trimming took 0 bases from V and 0 from J; bases not matched to a gene: 4. This CDR3 contains 17 residues. The CDR3 bases are TGCGCCAGCAGTCAATCCCTGACTAGCGGAAGCACAGATACGCAGTATTTT. Its translation: CASSQSLTSGSTDTQYF.

The rearrangement joins TRBV27 to TRBJ1-5; 8 nucleotides match TRBD1. Germline V gene lookup returns CDR1 MNHEY and CDR2 SMNVEV (reference sequence). This CDR3 has 14 amino acids. Trimming removed 10 bases from V and 7 bases from J; junction bases left unmatched: 12. The CDR3 spells CATGATGGGQPQHF. The CDR3 DNA reads as TGTGCCACCGGAGCTACAGGGGGTGGGCAGCCCCAGCATTTT.

The chain uses TRBV28 and TRBJ1-2; possible D gene TRBD1, 5 bases. Trimming stripped 5 bases from V and 10 bases from J, with 11 bases between. The CDR3 has 11 amino acids. Germline V gene lookup returns CDR1 MDHEN and CDR2 SYDVKM. The CDR3 DNA is TGTGCCAGCAGTGAAAACAGGTACTACACCTTC. This encodes CASSENRYYTF.

The chain links TRBV2 to TRBJ2-3; D call uncertain. The V end was cut by 6 bases, the J end by 5 bases, with 15 bases between. Germline values: CDR1 SNHLY, CDR2 FYNNEI. The CDR3 is 14 residues long. CDR3 nucleotides: TGTGCCAGCAGCGGGTCGCGGCGGTTAGATACGCAGTATTTT. Encoded protein: CASSGSRRLDTQYF.

This rearrangement joins TRBV28 to TRBJ2-1, with D perhaps matching TRBD2 (5 bases). This CDR3 has 17 residues. CDR1 is MDHEN, CDR2 SYDVKM, per germline. Trimming stripped 3 bases from V and 0 bases from J, with 15 bases between. CDR3 amino acids: CASSLLPATSSYNEQFF. The CDR3 DNA is TGTGCCAGCAGTTTGCTGCCTGCAACTAGCTCCTACAATGAGCAGTTCTTC.

CDR3 sequence (DNA): TGCAGCGTTGAACTTATTAGCGGGGGGAATACGCAGTATTTT. The encoded protein is CSVELISGGNTQYF. The chain recombines TRBV29-1 with TRBJ2-3; 10 nucleotides align to TRBD2. The V gene's germline CDR1 is SQVTM and CDR2 ANQGSEA. CDR3 length equals 14 residues. Trimming took 2 bases from V and 7 from J; bases not matched to a gene: 6.